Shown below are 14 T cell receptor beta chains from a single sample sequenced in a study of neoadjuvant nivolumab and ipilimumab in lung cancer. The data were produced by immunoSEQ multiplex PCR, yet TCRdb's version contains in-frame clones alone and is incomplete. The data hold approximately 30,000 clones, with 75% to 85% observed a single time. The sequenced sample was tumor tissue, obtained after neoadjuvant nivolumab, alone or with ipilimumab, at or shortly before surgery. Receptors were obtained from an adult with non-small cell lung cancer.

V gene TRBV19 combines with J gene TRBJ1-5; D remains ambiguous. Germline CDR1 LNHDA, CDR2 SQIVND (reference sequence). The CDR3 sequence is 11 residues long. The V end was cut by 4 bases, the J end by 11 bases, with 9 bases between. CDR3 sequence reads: CASSTQMTQHF. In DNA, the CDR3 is TGTGCCAGTAGTACCCAGATGACCCAGCATTTT.

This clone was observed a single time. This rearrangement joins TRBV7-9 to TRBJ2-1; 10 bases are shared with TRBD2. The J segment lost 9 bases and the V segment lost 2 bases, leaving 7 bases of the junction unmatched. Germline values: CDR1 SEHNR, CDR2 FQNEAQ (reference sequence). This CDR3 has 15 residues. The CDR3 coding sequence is TGTGCCAGCAGCTTACCTAGCGGGAGTGCGGGTGAGCAGTTCTTC. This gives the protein CASSLPSGSAGEQFF.

CDR3 in DNA: TGCAGCGTTGGGTCAGAACTAGATCAGCCCCAGCATTTT. It translates to CSVGSELDQPQHF. This sequence joins TRBV29-1 and TRBJ1-5; D remains ambiguous. V was clipped by 4 bases and J by 5 bases, with 12 bases between them. CDR3 length equals 13 residues. CDR1 is SQVTM and CDR2 is ANQGSEA in the germline V gene.

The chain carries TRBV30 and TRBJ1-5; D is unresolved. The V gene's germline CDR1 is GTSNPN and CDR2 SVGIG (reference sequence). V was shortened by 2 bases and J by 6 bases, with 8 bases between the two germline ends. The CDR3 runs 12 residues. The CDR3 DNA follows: TGTGCCTGGAGTAGGGTGGGTCAGCCCCAGCATTTT. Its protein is CAWSRVGQPQHF.

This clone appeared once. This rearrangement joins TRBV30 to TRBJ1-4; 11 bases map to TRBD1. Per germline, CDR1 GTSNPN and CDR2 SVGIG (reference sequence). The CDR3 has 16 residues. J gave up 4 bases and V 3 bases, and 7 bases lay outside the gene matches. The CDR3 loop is CAWRDRGPGGNEKLFF. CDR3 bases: TGTGCCTGGAGGGACAGGGGGCCAGGGGGTAATGAAAAACTGTTTTTT.

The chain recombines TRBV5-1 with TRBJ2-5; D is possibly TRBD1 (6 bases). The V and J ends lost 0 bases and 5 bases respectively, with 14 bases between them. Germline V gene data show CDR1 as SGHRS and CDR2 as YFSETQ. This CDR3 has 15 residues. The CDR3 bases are TGCGCCAGCAGCTTGGCCGCAGGGGACGGGGAGACCCAGTACTTC. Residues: CASSLAAGDGETQYF.

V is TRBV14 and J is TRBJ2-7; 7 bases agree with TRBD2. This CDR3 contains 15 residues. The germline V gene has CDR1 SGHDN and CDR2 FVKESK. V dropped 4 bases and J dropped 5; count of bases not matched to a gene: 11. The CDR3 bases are TGTGCCAGCAGCCCGGAAGGCCTGCGGGAGAACGAGCAGTACTTC. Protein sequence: CASSPEGLRENEQYF.

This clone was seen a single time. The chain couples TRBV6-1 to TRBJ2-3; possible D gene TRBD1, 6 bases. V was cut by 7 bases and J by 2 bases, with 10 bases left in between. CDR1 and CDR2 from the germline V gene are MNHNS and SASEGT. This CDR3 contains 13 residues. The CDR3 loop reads CASNGQYTDTQYF. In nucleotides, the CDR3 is TGTGCCAGCAATGGACAGTACACAGATACGCAGTATTTT.

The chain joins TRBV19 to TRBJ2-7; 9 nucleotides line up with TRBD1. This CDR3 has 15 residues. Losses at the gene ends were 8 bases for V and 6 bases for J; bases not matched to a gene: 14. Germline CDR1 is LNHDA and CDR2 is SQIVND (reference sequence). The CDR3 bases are TGTGCCAGTTCTGCTTCCGGGACAGGGCGCGGCGAGCAGTACTTC. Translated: CASSASGTGRGEQYF.

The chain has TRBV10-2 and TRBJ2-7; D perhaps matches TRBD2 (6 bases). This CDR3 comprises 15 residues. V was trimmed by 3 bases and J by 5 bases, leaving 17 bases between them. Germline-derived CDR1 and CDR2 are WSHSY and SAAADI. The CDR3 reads CASSDTHGTRDEQYF. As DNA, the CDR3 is TGCGCCAGCAGTGATACGCACGGGACTCGGGACGAGCAGTACTTC.

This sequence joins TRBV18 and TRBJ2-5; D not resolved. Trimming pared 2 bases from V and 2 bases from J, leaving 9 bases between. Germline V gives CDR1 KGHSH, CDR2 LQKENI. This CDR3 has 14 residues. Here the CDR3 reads CASSPGRQQETQYF. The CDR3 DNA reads TGTGCCAGCTCACCAGGACGGCAGCAAGAGACCCAGTACTTC.

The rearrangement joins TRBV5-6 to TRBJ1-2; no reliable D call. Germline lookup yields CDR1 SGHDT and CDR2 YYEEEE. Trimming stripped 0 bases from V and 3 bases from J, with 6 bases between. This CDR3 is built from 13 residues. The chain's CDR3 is CASSLAGYYGYTF. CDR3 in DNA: TGTGCCAGCAGCTTGGCCGGGTACTATGGCTACACCTTC.

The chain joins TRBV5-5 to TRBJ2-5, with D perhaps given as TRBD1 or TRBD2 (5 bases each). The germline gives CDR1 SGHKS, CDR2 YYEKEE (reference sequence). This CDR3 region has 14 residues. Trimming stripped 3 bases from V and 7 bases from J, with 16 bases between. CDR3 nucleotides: TGTGCCAGCAGCTCTGGTTTTGAGGGGAGGACCCAGTACTTC. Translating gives CASSSGFEGRTQYF.

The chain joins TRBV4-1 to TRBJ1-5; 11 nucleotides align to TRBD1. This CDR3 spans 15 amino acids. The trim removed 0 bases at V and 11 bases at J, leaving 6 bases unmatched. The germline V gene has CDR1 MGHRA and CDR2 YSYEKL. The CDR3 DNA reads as TGCGCCAGCAGCCAAGATGGGACAGGGGGTCGGGCCCAGCATTTT. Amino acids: CASSQDGTGGRAQHF.